This T cell receptor beta chain was recovered during a study of T-cell reconstitution after alpha-beta-depleted transplantation in children. General observations from the study: After transplant, at about two months, alpha-beta T cells were reportedly derived from several hundred expanded graft clones.

This clonotype was seen a few times. Its antigen remains unidentified. Unique molecular identifiers tagged the TCRbeta library. TCRdb reprocessed the PCR reads with MiXCR, giving one entry per CDR3 protein. The sample includes a few hundred thousand distinct CDR3 sequences, around 20% seen only once; the top ten take approximately 11%. This CDR3 has 13 amino acids. V lost 2 bases to trimming and J lost 2 bases, with 1 base between them. Germline V gene data show CDR1 as MGHRA and CDR2 as YSYEKL. The source of this sequence is a male patient younger than 18 who had a stem cell transplant for acute lymphoblastic leukemia, so the T cells may come from the graft donor. Here the sequenced sample was PBMCs, mostly from graft donor cells, taken 180 days after TCRalphabeta/CD19-depleted stem cell transplant. This rearrangement joins TRBV4-1 to TRBJ1-6; D unclear. The CDR3 reads CASSQTYNSPLHF. The CDR3 nucleotides are TGCGCCAGCAGCCAAACCTATAATTCACCCCTCCACTTT.